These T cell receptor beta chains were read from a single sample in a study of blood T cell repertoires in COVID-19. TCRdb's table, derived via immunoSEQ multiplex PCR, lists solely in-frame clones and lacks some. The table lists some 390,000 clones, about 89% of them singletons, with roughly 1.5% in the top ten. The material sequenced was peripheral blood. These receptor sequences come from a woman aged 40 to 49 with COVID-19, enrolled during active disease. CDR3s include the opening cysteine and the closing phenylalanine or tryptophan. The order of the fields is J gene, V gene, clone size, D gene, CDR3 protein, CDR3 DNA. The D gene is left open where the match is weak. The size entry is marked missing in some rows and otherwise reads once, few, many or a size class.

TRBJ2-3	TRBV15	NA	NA	CATSPGVGGPGDTQYF	TGTGCCACCAGCCCCGGAGTTGGGGGCCCGGGAGATACGCAGTATTTT
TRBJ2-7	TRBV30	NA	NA	CAWTGSYEQYF	TGTGCCTGGACGGGTTCCTACGAGCAGTACTTC
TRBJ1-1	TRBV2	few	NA	CASSELGATEAFF	TGTGCCAGCAGTGAGTTGGGGGCCACTGAAGCTTTCTTT
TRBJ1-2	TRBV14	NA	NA	CASSPRLGGAATTYGYTF	TGTGCCAGCAGCCCACGATTGGGGGGGGCAGCAACAACTTATGGCTACACCTTC
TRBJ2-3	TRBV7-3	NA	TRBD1	CASSLDRGGSDTQYF	TGTGCCAGCAGCCTCGACAGGGGTGGATCAGATACGCAGTATTTT
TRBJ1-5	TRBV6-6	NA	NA	CASVRQGPNQPQHF	TGTGCCAGCGTACGGCAGGGCCCCAATCAGCCCCAGCATTTT
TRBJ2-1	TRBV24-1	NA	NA	CATSGAAGQGQFF	TGTGCCACCAGTGGAGCCGCGGGGCAGGGCCAGTTCTTC
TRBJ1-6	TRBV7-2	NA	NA	CASSLSPNRHSPLHF	TGTGCCAGCAGCTTATCTCCTAACAGGCATTCACCCCTCCACTTT
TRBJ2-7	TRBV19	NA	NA	CASSIGFGGLEQYF	TGTGCCAGTAGTATTGGGTTTGGAGGGCTCGAGCAGTACTTC
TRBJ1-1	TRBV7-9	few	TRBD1	CASSGRDRAFTEAFF	TGTGCCAGCAGCGGCCGGGACAGGGCCTTCACTGAAGCTTTCTTT
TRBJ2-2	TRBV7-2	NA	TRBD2	CASSSPLLAGVHTGELFF	TGTGCCAGCAGCTCGCCATTACTAGCGGGGGTCCACACCGGGGAGCTGTTTTTT
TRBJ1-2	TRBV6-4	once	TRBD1	CASRRTGDYGYTF	TGTGCCAGCAGGCGGACAGGCGACTATGGCTACACCTTC
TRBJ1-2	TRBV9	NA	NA	CASSVGSPGLDFGYTF	TGTGCCAGCAGCGTAGGTTCCCCAGGCCTGGACTTTGGCTACACCTTC
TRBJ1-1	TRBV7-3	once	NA	CASSLTGGTPGFF	TGTGCCAGCAGCTTAACAGGAGGTACTCCTGGTTTCTTT
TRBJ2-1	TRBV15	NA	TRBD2	CATSRELTSGANEQFF	TGTGCCACCAGCAGAGAATTAACTAGCGGGGCCAATGAGCAGTTCTTC
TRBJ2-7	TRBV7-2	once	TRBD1	CASSSLTGAGYEQYF	TGTGCCAGCAGCTCATTGACAGGGGCCGGCTACGAGCAGTACTTC
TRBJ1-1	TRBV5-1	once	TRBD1	CASSLEGRGDTEAFF	TGCGCCAGCAGCTTGGAAGGCAGGGGGGACACTGAAGCTTTCTTT
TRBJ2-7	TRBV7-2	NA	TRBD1	CASSLMGQGTSYEQYF	TGTGCCAGCAGCTTAATGGGACAGGGAACGTCTTACGAGCAGTACTTC
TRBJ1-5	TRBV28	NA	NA	CASTNGGGNQPQHF	TGTGCCAGCACGAACGGGGGGGGCAATCAGCCCCAGCATTTT
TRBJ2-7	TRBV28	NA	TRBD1	CASSNGQGYEQYF	TGTGCCAGCAGTAACGGACAGGGCTACGAGCAGTACTTC
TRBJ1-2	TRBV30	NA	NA	CAWSAGPTSGYTF	TGTGCCTGGAGTGCCGGCCCGACATCGGGCTACACCTTC
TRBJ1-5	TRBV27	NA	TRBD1	CASNSGGNPGNQPQHF	TGTGCCTCCAATTCAGGGGGCAATCCCGGGAATCAGCCCCAGCATTTT
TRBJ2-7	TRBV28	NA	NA	CASSFLAGGTSSYEQYF	TGTGCCAGCAGTTTTTTGGCCGGAGGGACGAGCTCCTACGAGCAGTACTTC
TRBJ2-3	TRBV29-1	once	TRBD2	CSVVSGAGTDTQYF	TGCAGCGTTGTTAGCGGGGCCGGCACAGATACGCAGTATTTT
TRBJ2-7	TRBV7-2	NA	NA	CASSPRGGEQYF	TGTGCCAGCAGCCCAAGGGGGGGCGAGCAGTACTTC
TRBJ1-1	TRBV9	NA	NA	CASSVVVGGPNGEAFF	TGTGCCAGCAGCGTAGTAGTGGGGGGACCCAACGGTGAAGCTTTCTTT
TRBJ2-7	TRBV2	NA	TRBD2	CASPVPGRSYEQYF	TGTGCCAGCCCGGTGCCCGGGAGGAGCTACGAGCAGTACTTC
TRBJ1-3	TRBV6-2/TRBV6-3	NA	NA	CASSYSVTTLEDTIYF	TGTGCCAGCAGTTATTCGGTGACTACTCTGGAAGACACCATATATTTT
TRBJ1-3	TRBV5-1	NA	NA	CASSLGQSSGNTIYF	TGCGCCAGCAGTCTCGGACAGAGCTCTGGAAACACCATATATTTT
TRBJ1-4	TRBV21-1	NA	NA	CASSNPPGQGAVREKLFF	TGTGCCAGCAGCAACCCCCCGGGACAGGGGGCCGTACGGGAAAAACTGTTTTTT
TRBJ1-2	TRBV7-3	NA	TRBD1	CASSPDRAYGYTF	TGTGCCAGCAGCCCGGACAGGGCTTATGGCTACACCTTC
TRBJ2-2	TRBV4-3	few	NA	CASSQSRHSGELFF	TGCGCCAGCAGCCAAAGTCGACATTCCGGGGAGCTGTTTTTT
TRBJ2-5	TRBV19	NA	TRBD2	CASTPGRAEETQYF	TGTGCCAGTACCCCGGGGAGGGCCGAAGAGACCCAGTACTTC